This T cell receptor (beta chain) was retrieved from a study of blood T cell repertoires in COVID-19. Overall study context: COVID-19 samples, acute and convalescent, were from the United States, Italy and Spain. T cells, B-cell-depleted T cells, or PBMCs supplied cDNA or gDNA.

This CDR3 is 17 amino acids long. Germline loops: CDR1 SGHTA, CDR2 FQGNSA. V was clipped by 3 bases and J by 7 bases; unmatched bases: 11. How the authors handled the data: Cell counts per sample came from amplifying reference gene primers. The data were produced by immunoSEQ multiplex PCR, yet TCRdb's version contains in-frame clones alone and is incomplete. Clone size and the V and J calls come from that table; the DNA yielded D and trimming. The repertoire includes approximately 180,000 clones, more than 80% of them detected once, and approximately 0.56% sits in the top ten. Source material: peripheral blood. This clonotype was sampled from a man aged 50 or older with acute or convalescent COVID-19. This chain uses TRBV7-2 with TRBJ1-4, with TRBD1 matching over 10 bases. CDR3 loop: CASSLSRDRGRREKLFF. CDR3 bases: TGTGCCAGCAGCTTGTCCCGGGACAGGGGACGACGTGAAAAACTGTTTTTT.